This TCR beta chain stems from a study of control samples from healthy donors and cancer patients. There are 15 residues in the CDR3. CDR1 is LGHNA and CDR2 is YNFKEQ in the germline V gene. V was clipped by 0 bases and J by 0 bases, with 6 bases between them. Sequencing used immunoSEQ multiplex PCR; TCRdb keeps in-frame clones, though not all of them. The sample shows about 150,000 clones, approximately 90% of them seen only once. This sequence originates from a woman in her twenties or thirties in good health. The specimen was blood. The gene calls are TRBV4-2 and TRBJ1-3; D uncertain. This CDR3 reads CASSQDPSSGNTIYF. The DNA for the CDR3 is TGTGCCAGCAGCCAAGATCCCAGCTCTGGAAACACCATATATTTT.